The sequence of this T cell receptor (beta chain) was determined in a study of cytomegalovirus exposure and HLA in healthy donors. PCR used 60 Vbeta primers and 13 Jbeta primers. The protocol was immunoSEQ multiplex PCR, while the TCRdb copy is restricted to in-frame clones and leaves out a portion. The sample records roughly 80,000 clones, about 88% being singletons. CDR3 length equals 17 residues. Germline V lookup: CDR1 SNHLY, CDR2 FYNNEI. V was clipped by 5 bases and J by 0 bases; unmatched bases: 8. The sequencing input was PBMCs. The sequence was collected from a woman aged 50 to 60 in good health and CMV-seronegative. V is TRBV2 and J is TRBJ2-3; 10 bases line up with TRBD2. The CDR3 spells CASSHLAGGSSTDTQYF. The CDR3 bases are TGTGCCAGCAGTCATTTAGCGGGAGGTTCTAGCACAGATACGCAGTATTTT.